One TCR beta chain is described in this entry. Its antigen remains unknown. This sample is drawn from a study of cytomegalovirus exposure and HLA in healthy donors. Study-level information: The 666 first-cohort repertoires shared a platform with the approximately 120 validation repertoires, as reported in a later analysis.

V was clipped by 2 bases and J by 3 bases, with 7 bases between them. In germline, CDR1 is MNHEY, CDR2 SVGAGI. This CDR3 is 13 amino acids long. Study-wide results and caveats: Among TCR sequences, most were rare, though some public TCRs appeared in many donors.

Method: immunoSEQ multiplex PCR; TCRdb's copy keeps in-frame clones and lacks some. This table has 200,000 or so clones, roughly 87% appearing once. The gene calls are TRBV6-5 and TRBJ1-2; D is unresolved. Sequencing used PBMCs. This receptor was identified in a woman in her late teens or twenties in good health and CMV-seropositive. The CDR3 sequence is CASSYARYYGYTF. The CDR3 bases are TGTGCCAGCAGTTACGCGCGGTACTATGGCTACACCTTC.